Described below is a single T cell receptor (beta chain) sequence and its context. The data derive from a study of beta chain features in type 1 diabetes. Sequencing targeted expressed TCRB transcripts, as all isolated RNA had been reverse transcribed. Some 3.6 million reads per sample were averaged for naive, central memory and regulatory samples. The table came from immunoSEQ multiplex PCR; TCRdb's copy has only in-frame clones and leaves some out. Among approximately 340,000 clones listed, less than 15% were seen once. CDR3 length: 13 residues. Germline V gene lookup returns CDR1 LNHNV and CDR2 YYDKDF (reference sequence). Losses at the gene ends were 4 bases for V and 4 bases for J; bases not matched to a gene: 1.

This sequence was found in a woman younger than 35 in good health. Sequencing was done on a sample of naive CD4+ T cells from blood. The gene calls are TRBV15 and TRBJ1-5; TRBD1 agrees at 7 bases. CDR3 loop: CATSKQGNQPQHF. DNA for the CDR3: TGTGCCACCAGCAAACAGGGGAATCAGCCCCAGCATTTT.